This T cell receptor (beta chain) was found in a study of T-cell reconstitution after alpha-beta-depleted transplantation in children (dated by TCRdb to the mid-2010s). Some background on the complete study: The study quantitatively tracked T-cell immune reconstitution after TCRalphabeta/CD19-depleted allogeneic hematopoietic cell transplantation in children using TCR repertoire profiling.

The sample holds a few counts of this clonotype. This receptor's antigen is unknown. Base quality data are lacking; no much larger clone is found one base away. From the cysteine through the phenylalanine, the CDR3 covers 18 amino acids. Only the CDR3 region is kept as DNA, spanning 54 bases read in frame from base 1. CDR1 SGHRS and CDR2 YFSETQ were looked up in the germline V gene. At the junction V is shortened by 2 bases and J by 0 bases; bases outside the gene matches: 11. The library was obtained by PCR. The sequencer listed for this sample is Illumina HiSeq 2500. TCR library preparation used molecular barcoding, with unique molecular identifiers applied to normalize quantification of the TCRbeta repertoire. The public reads were quality trimmed at Q25 with fastp and then assembled into clones with MiXCR by TCRdb, keeping productive beta chains. Records with the same CDR3 protein are collapsed into one entry carrying the most frequent genes and DNA. A total of 330,000 or so distinct CDR3 sequences appear in this sample, 10% of them only once. Of the sample, more than 2% falls within the top ten clones.

Sample: PBMCs from the stem cell graft donor, taken from the stem cell graft. This receptor was obtained from a human donor who donated a stem cell graft to a child with acute lymphoblastic leukemia. This receptor chain uses TRBV5-1 and TRBJ2-1; TRBD1 matches 7 bases in the middle. The nucleotide sequence is TGCGCCAGCAGCTTCCGGGACAGCCTACCCCGCTCCTACAATGAGCAGTTCTTC. Its amino acids are CASSFRDSLPRSYNEQFF.